These T cell receptor beta chains were read from a single sample in a study of blood T cell repertoires in COVID-19. Sequencing was performed with immunoSEQ multiplex PCR; in TCRdb, only in-frame clones are kept and a portion is missing. The profile shows a few hundred thousand clones, roughly 85% of them singletons. Sequencing was done on a sample of peripheral blood. Source of these receptors: a woman under 30 with acute or convalescent COVID-19. Both conserved end residues are part of each CDR3. A D gene is named only where the DNA matches it firmly. Only some rows state a clone size, as once, few, many or a class for expanded clones.

v_call: TRBV7-8; d_call: -; clone_size: -; j_call: TRBJ1-1; cdr3_aa: CASSIKPGEAFF; cdr3_nt: TGTGCCAGCAGCATAAAGCCAGGGGAAGCTTTCTTT
v_call: TRBV18; d_call: TRBD1; clone_size: -; j_call: TRBJ1-3; cdr3_aa: CASSPMGTGDSGNTIYF; cdr3_nt: TGTGCCAGCTCACCAATGGGGACAGGAGACTCTGGAAACACCATATATTTT
v_call: TRBV6-5; d_call: -; clone_size: -; j_call: TRBJ2-6; cdr3_aa: CASSPSNVLTF; cdr3_nt: TGTGCCAGCAGCCCGTCCAACGTCCTGACTTTC
v_call: TRBV9; d_call: TRBD1; clone_size: -; j_call: TRBJ2-7; cdr3_aa: CASSVGGQGVYEQYF; cdr3_nt: TGTGCCAGCAGCGTAGGGGGCCAGGGGGTTTACGAGCAGTACTTC
v_call: TRBV19; d_call: -; clone_size: -; j_call: TRBJ1-6; cdr3_aa: CASSIGERGSPLHF; cdr3_nt: TGTGCCAGTAGTATCGGGGAGCGTGGCTCACCCCTCCACTTT
v_call: TRBV24-1; d_call: TRBD1; clone_size: -; j_call: TRBJ2-7; cdr3_aa: CATSDRDSFEQYF; cdr3_nt: TGTGCCACCAGTGATAGGGACAGTTTCGAGCAGTACTTC
v_call: TRBV4-3; d_call: TRBD2; clone_size: -; j_call: TRBJ2-7; cdr3_aa: CASSQYSGSGYEQYF; cdr3_nt: TGCGCCAGCAGCCAATACAGCGGGAGTGGTTACGAGCAGTACTTC
v_call: TRBV27; d_call: TRBD2; clone_size: -; j_call: TRBJ2-1; cdr3_aa: CASSSGTSGSSYNEQFF; cdr3_nt: TGTGCCAGCAGTTCCGGGACTAGCGGGAGCTCCTACAATGAGCAGTTCTTC
v_call: TRBV27; d_call: TRBD2; clone_size: -; j_call: TRBJ2-7; cdr3_aa: CASSSRTSGREQYF; cdr3_nt: TGTGCCAGCAGTTCCCGGACTAGCGGGAGGGAGCAGTACTTC
v_call: TRBV3-1/TRBV3-2; d_call: -; clone_size: few; j_call: TRBJ1-2; cdr3_aa: CASSQGRIYGYTF; cdr3_nt: TGTGCCAGCAGCCAAGGCAGGATTTATGGCTACACCTTC
v_call: TRBV7-9; d_call: TRBD2; clone_size: -; j_call: TRBJ2-1; cdr3_aa: CASSAFSGSGYNEQFF; cdr3_nt: TGTGCCAGCAGCGCCTTTAGCGGGAGCGGATACAATGAGCAGTTCTTC
v_call: TRBV6-1; d_call: -; clone_size: -; j_call: TRBJ1-6; cdr3_aa: CASSENRAKSPLHF; cdr3_nt: TGTGCCAGCAGTGAAAACAGGGCAAAATCACCCCTCCACTTT
v_call: TRBV19; d_call: TRBD1; clone_size: -; j_call: TRBJ1-5; cdr3_aa: CAGGGTGGNQPQHF; cdr3_nt: TGTGCCGGGGGCGGGACAGGGGGCAATCAGCCCCAGCATTTT
v_call: TRBV12-3/TRBV12-4; d_call: -; clone_size: -; j_call: TRBJ1-1; cdr3_aa: CASSYLHTEAFF; cdr3_nt: TGTGCCAGCAGTTACCTACACACTGAAGCTTTCTTT
v_call: TRBV5-1; d_call: TRBD2; clone_size: -; j_call: TRBJ2-1; cdr3_aa: CASSLDPLAGELTYNEQFF; cdr3_nt: TGCGCCAGCAGCTTGGATCCGCTAGCGGGTGAATTAACCTACAATGAGCAGTTCTTC
v_call: TRBV18; d_call: TRBD1; clone_size: -; j_call: TRBJ1-2; cdr3_aa: CASSPPETGSYGYTF; cdr3_nt: TGTGCCAGCTCGCCACCCGAGACAGGGAGTTATGGCTACACCTTC
v_call: TRBV29-1; d_call: TRBD1; clone_size: many; j_call: TRBJ1-3; cdr3_aa: CSVRGQGNTIYF; cdr3_nt: TGCAGCGTCCGCGGACAGGGTAACACCATATATTTT
v_call: TRBV6-1; d_call: -; clone_size: -; j_call: TRBJ1-2; cdr3_aa: CASSSTRGGNYGYTF; cdr3_nt: TGTGCCAGCAGTTCCACTCGGGGGGGTAACTATGGCTACACCTTC
v_call: TRBV29-1; d_call: -; clone_size: -; j_call: TRBJ2-2; cdr3_aa: CSVGAVSGELFF; cdr3_nt: TGCAGCGTTGGCGCGGTCTCCGGGGAGCTGTTTTTT
v_call: TRBV5-4; d_call: TRBD2; clone_size: -; j_call: TRBJ2-1; cdr3_aa: CASSLLAGGNYNEQFF; cdr3_nt: TGTGCCAGCAGCTTACTAGCGGGAGGGAACTACAATGAGCAGTTCTTC
v_call: TRBV19; d_call: TRBD1; clone_size: -; j_call: TRBJ1-3; cdr3_aa: CASSALNRGRAGNTIYF; cdr3_nt: TGTGCCAGTAGTGCGCTAAACAGGGGGAGAGCTGGAAACACCATATATTTT
v_call: TRBV5-6; d_call: -; clone_size: -; j_call: TRBJ2-1; cdr3_aa: CASSLSVEQFF; cdr3_nt: TGTGCCAGCAGCTTGTCTGTTGAGCAGTTCTTC
v_call: TRBV27; d_call: TRBD1; clone_size: -; j_call: TRBJ2-7; cdr3_aa: CASRGQGAGEQYF; cdr3_nt: TGTGCCAGCAGAGGACAGGGAGCCGGCGAGCAGTACTTC
v_call: TRBV10-3; d_call: TRBD1; clone_size: -; j_call: TRBJ1-4; cdr3_aa: CAISESPGQGEKLFF; cdr3_nt: TGTGCCATCAGTGAGTCCCCGGGACAGGGTGAAAAACTGTTTTTT
v_call: TRBV19; d_call: TRBD1; clone_size: once; j_call: TRBJ1-5; cdr3_aa: CASRGTGDNQPQHF; cdr3_nt: TGTGCCAGTAGGGGGACAGGAGATAATCAGCCCCAGCATTTT
v_call: TRBV11-2; d_call: TRBD1; clone_size: few; j_call: TRBJ2-1; cdr3_aa: CASSLGQNNEQFF; cdr3_nt: TGTGCCAGCAGCTTGGGACAGAACAATGAGCAGTTCTTC
v_call: TRBV6-5; d_call: -; clone_size: -; j_call: TRBJ1-2; cdr3_aa: CASTGSGRATYGYTF; cdr3_nt: TGTGCCAGCACCGGGTCGGGGAGGGCCACTTATGGCTACACCTTC
v_call: TRBV29-1; d_call: TRBD2; clone_size: -; j_call: TRBJ2-1; cdr3_aa: CSVEDPLTSGSLYNEQFF; cdr3_nt: TGCAGCGTTGAAGACCCTTTGACTAGCGGGAGTCTCTACAATGAGCAGTTCTTC
v_call: TRBV24-1; d_call: -; clone_size: once; j_call: TRBJ1-4; cdr3_aa: CATSDPRQRNEKLFF; cdr3_nt: TGTGCCACCAGTGATCCACGACAGCGTAATGAAAAACTGTTTTTT
v_call: TRBV27; d_call: TRBD2; clone_size: -; j_call: TRBJ2-7; cdr3_aa: CASSLSPSGAYEQYF; cdr3_nt: TGTGCCAGCAGTTTATCGCCTAGCGGAGCTTACGAGCAGTACTTC
v_call: TRBV11-2; d_call: TRBD2; clone_size: -; j_call: TRBJ2-7; cdr3_aa: CASSFLGTTLYEQYF; cdr3_nt: TGTGCCAGCAGCTTTCTTGGGACTACTCTCTACGAGCAGTACTTC
v_call: TRBV7-2; d_call: TRBD1; clone_size: -; j_call: TRBJ2-2; cdr3_aa: CASSFLFLMAGGFGGELFF; cdr3_nt: TGTGCCAGCAGCTTTCTTTTTCTTATGGCAGGGGGATTTGGCGGGGAGCTGTTTTTT
v_call: TRBV7-2; d_call: -; clone_size: few; j_call: TRBJ2-6; cdr3_aa: CASSKGASGANVLTF; cdr3_nt: TGTGCCAGCTCGAAAGGGGCAAGTGGGGCCAACGTCCTGACTTTC
v_call: TRBV5-1; d_call: -; clone_size: -; j_call: TRBJ1-2; cdr3_aa: CASSLLPGLDSGYTF; cdr3_nt: TGCGCCAGCAGCTTGCTTCCGGGGTTAGACTCTGGCTACACCTTC
v_call: TRBV4-1; d_call: TRBD1; clone_size: -; j_call: TRBJ1-5; cdr3_aa: CASSPEGTGSGQPQHF; cdr3_nt: TGCGCCAGCAGCCCAGAAGGGACAGGGTCGGGTCAGCCCCAGCATTTT
v_call: TRBV27; d_call: -; clone_size: once; j_call: TRBJ2-1; cdr3_aa: CASSSGRPVEQFF; cdr3_nt: TGTGCCAGCTCCTCAGGGCGACCGGTTGAGCAGTTCTTC
v_call: TRBV28; d_call: TRBD2; clone_size: -; j_call: TRBJ2-1; cdr3_aa: CASSSGPSGTTYNEQFF; cdr3_nt: TGTGCCAGCAGTTCGGGTCCTAGCGGGACAACCTACAATGAGCAGTTCTTC
v_call: TRBV28; d_call: TRBD1; clone_size: -; j_call: TRBJ1-6; cdr3_aa: CASRLDRGLNSPLHF; cdr3_nt: TGTGCCAGCAGACTCGACAGGGGCCTTAATTCACCCCTCCACTTT
v_call: TRBV27; d_call: TRBD1; clone_size: -; j_call: TRBJ2-7; cdr3_aa: CASRDRVFEQYF; cdr3_nt: TGTGCCAGCCGGGACAGGGTCTTCGAGCAGTACTTC
v_call: TRBV18; d_call: -; clone_size: once; j_call: TRBJ2-7; cdr3_aa: CASSPPASRGYEQYF; cdr3_nt: TGTGCCAGCTCACCGCCCGCAAGTAGGGGCTACGAGCAGTACTTC
v_call: TRBV4-2; d_call: TRBD2; clone_size: -; j_call: TRBJ2-5; cdr3_aa: CASSPISGELAEETQYF; cdr3_nt: TGTGCCAGCAGCCCCATAAGTGGTGAGCTAGCGGAAGAGACCCAGTACTTC
v_call: TRBV11-2; d_call: TRBD2; clone_size: -; j_call: TRBJ2-7; cdr3_aa: CASRTASGSIYEQYF; cdr3_nt: TGTGCCAGCAGAACCGCTAGCGGGAGTATCTACGAGCAGTACTTC
v_call: TRBV29-1; d_call: TRBD2; clone_size: -; j_call: TRBJ2-2; cdr3_aa: CSVEDGRGSVTGELFF; cdr3_nt: TGCAGCGTTGAAGATGGGAGGGGATCGGTCACCGGGGAGCTGTTTTTT
v_call: TRBV7-3; d_call: TRBD1; clone_size: -; j_call: TRBJ1-2; cdr3_aa: CASSPSGTDNYGYTF; cdr3_nt: TGTGCCAGCAGCCCGTCCGGGACAGACAACTATGGCTACACCTTC
v_call: TRBV7-8; d_call: -; clone_size: -; j_call: TRBJ1-1; cdr3_aa: CASSLRLSGDTEAFF; cdr3_nt: TGTGCCAGCAGCTTACGCCTTTCAGGGGACACTGAAGCTTTCTTT
v_call: TRBV12-3/TRBV12-4; d_call: TRBD1; clone_size: -; j_call: TRBJ1-3; cdr3_aa: CASETGTGNTIYF; cdr3_nt: TGTGCCAGCGAGACAGGGACTGGAAACACCATATATTTT
v_call: TRBV28; d_call: -; clone_size: -; j_call: TRBJ1-2; cdr3_aa: CASSLRGVGGYGYTF; cdr3_nt: TGTGCCAGCAGCTTAAGGGGTGTGGGGGGTTATGGCTACACCTTC
v_call: TRBV9; d_call: TRBD1; clone_size: -; j_call: TRBJ1-6; cdr3_aa: CASSVWDRGNSPLHF; cdr3_nt: TGTGCCAGCAGCGTATGGGACAGGGGTAATTCACCCCTCCACTTT
v_call: TRBV9; d_call: TRBD1; clone_size: -; j_call: TRBJ1-2; cdr3_aa: CASSVVTGGGYTF; cdr3_nt: TGTGCCAGCAGCGTAGTAACAGGGGGAGGCTACACCTTC
v_call: TRBV19; d_call: TRBD2; clone_size: -; j_call: TRBJ2-1; cdr3_aa: CASSRYLAGAYNEQFF; cdr3_nt: TGTGCCAGTAGTAGATATCTAGCGGGAGCTTACAATGAGCAGTTCTTC
v_call: TRBV21-1; d_call: -; clone_size: -; j_call: TRBJ2-7; cdr3_aa: CASSKKEGEGTGSYEQYF; cdr3_nt: TGTGCCAGCAGCAAAAAAGAGGGGGAAGGGACAGGGTCCTACGAGCAGTACTTC
v_call: TRBV28; d_call: TRBD2; clone_size: -; j_call: TRBJ2-3; cdr3_aa: CASSLSLAGGVTQYF; cdr3_nt: TGTGCCAGCAGTTTGTCGCTAGCGGGAGGAGTTACGCAGTATTTT
v_call: TRBV6-5; d_call: -; clone_size: -; j_call: TRBJ1-1; cdr3_aa: CASTPGVWFSEAFF; cdr3_nt: TGTGCCAGCACCCCAGGTGTATGGTTTTCTGAAGCTTTCTTT
v_call: TRBV7-2; d_call: -; clone_size: -; j_call: TRBJ2-2; cdr3_aa: CASSSPTGVGELFF; cdr3_nt: TGTGCCAGCAGCTCCCCGACAGGTGTCGGGGAGCTGTTTTTT
v_call: TRBV5-4; d_call: -; clone_size: -; j_call: TRBJ1-6; cdr3_aa: CASSRGAGGDNSPLHF; cdr3_nt: TGTGCCAGCAGTCGAGGAGCGGGAGGGGATAATTCACCCCTCCACTTT